Each of the 27 T cell receptor beta chains below was sequenced from the same sample in a study of OX40 agonist ivuxolimab in advanced cancers. Using immunoSEQ multiplex PCR, the repertoire was profiled, and TCRdb retains in-frame clones only, with some absent. This sample yields roughly 48,000 clones, of which about 87% are seen a single time; 40% to 50% belongs to the top ten. The sample in question was CD4+ or CD8+ T cells sorted from blood, obtained in a trial of the OX40 agonist ivuxolimab. All receptors derive from an adult with an advanced solid tumor such as melanoma, head and neck, liver or kidney cancer.

The chain uses TRBV15 and TRBJ2-3; D gene ambiguous. The CDR3 sequence is 12 residues long. The germline gives CDR1 LNHNV, CDR2 YYDKDF (reference sequence). V was pared by 3 bases and J by 5 bases, with 6 bases between. CDR3 sequence (DNA): TGTGCCACCAGCAGTCTCGGAGATACGCAGTATTTT. Translation: CATSSLGDTQYF.

This chain links TRBV13 with TRBJ1-1; no firm D call. Trimming took 0 bases from V and 1 from J, leaving 3 bases between them. The CDR3 covers 13 residues. Germline V gene lookup returns CDR1 PRHDT and CDR2 FYEKMQ (reference sequence). In DNA form, the CDR3 reads TGTGCCAGCAGCTTAGGAGCGAACACTGAAGCTTTCTTT. Translating gives CASSLGANTEAFF.

The rearrangement uses TRBV6-1 and TRBJ2-1; a weak D match, TRBD1 (6 bases). CDR3 length equals 15 residues. Trimming removed 4 bases at V and 0 bases at J, with 10 bases between. Per germline, CDR1 MNHNS and CDR2 SASEGT. CDR3 DNA: TGTGCCAGCAGTGCAGGGACAACCTCCTACAATGAGCAGTTCTTC. Protein product: CASSAGTTSYNEQFF.

The rearrangement uses TRBV6-5 and TRBJ2-5; D ambiguous. Germline CDR1 is MNHEY and CDR2 is SVGAGI. V dropped 5 bases and J dropped 2 bases, with 6 bases sitting between them. The CDR3 loop spans 12 amino acids. The DNA of the CDR3 is TGTGCCAGCAGTGACGGTCAAGAGACCCAGTACTTC. The encoded protein is CASSDGQETQYF.

V is TRBV6-1 and J is TRBJ1-1; perhaps TRBD1 as D (5 bases). The CDR3 runs 17 residues. Germline V gene data show CDR1 as MNHNS and CDR2 as SASEGT. Trimming stripped 4 bases from V and 0 bases from J, with 18 bases between. This chain's CDR3 is CASSAPTDPGVNTEAFF. The CDR3 nucleotides are TGTGCCAGCAGTGCCCCGACGGATCCGGGGGTGAACACTGAAGCTTTCTTT.

The chain uses TRBV19 and TRBJ1-1; 7 positions agree with TRBD1. V shed 6 bases, J shed 4 bases, and the junction held 5 bases outside the gene matches. Germline loops: CDR1 LNHDA, CDR2 SQIVND (reference sequence). This CDR3 has 13 residues. In DNA form, the CDR3 reads TGTGCCAGTAGAAAGACAGGGACCACTGAAGCTTTCTTT. Protein sequence: CASRKTGTTEAFF.

This clone was picked up one time. The chain recombines TRBV6-5 with TRBJ2-5, with D perhaps assigned TRBD1 or TRBD2 (5 bases each). Looked up from germline, CDR1 is MNHEY and CDR2 is SVGAGI. The CDR3 covers 14 residues. Trimming took 8 bases from V and 0 from J, leaving 13 bases between them. The CDR3 DNA sequence: TGTGCCAGCGCTGGGGGTGGGGACCAAGAGACCCAGTACTTC. Translation: CASAGGGDQETQYF.

The V and J genes are TRBV28 and TRBJ1-4; D is ambiguous. Trimming stripped 8 bases from V and 3 bases from J, with 13 bases between. The CDR3 consists of 14 residues. CDR1 MDHEN and CDR2 SYDVKM come from the germline V gene. DNA for the CDR3: TGTGCCAGCGGAAAGGTTGCAGCTAATGAAAAACTGTTTTTT. This sequence encodes CASGKVAANEKLFF.

CDR3 nucleotides: TGTGCCACCAGCAGTGGGGGGGCCAATGAGCAGTTCTTC. Amino acid sequence: CATSSGGANEQFF. The chain joins TRBV15 to TRBJ2-1; D is perhaps TRBD2 (7 bases). V dropped 3 bases and J dropped 6 bases, with 9 bases sitting between them. The germline gives CDR1 LNHNV, CDR2 YYDKDF (reference sequence). The CDR3 is 13 amino acids.

V usage is TRBV27 and J usage is TRBJ2-7; D not certain. The germline CDR1 and CDR2 sequences are MNHEY and SMNVEV (reference sequence). V lost 3 bases, J lost 1 base, and 7 bases lay in between. This CDR3 is built from 13 residues. The CDR3 DNA follows: TGTGCCAGCAGTTTCCCCGGGTCCTACGAGCAGTACTTC. Translation gives CASSFPGSYEQYF.

This clone was recorded once. V gene TRBV30 combines with J gene TRBJ1-2, with TRBD1 matching over 7 bases. The CDR3 runs 15 residues. V was clipped by 6 bases and J by 3 bases; unmatched bases: 13. Germline CDR1 and CDR2: GTSNPN and SVGIG (reference sequence). This CDR3 is CACAPWGQRDYGYTF. CDR3 DNA sequence: TGTGCCTGCGCCCCTTGGGGACAGCGGGACTATGGCTACACCTTC.

The chain joins TRBV7-9 to TRBJ2-5; 12 bases align to TRBD2. V gave up 5 bases and J gave up 1 base; unmatched junction bases: 2. The CDR3 is made up of 15 amino acids. In germline, CDR1 is SEHNR, CDR2 FQNEAQ (reference sequence). Here the CDR3 DNA reads TGTGCCAGCAGCCGACTAGCGGGGGTCCAAGAGACCCAGTACTTC. It is translated as CASSRLAGVQETQYF.

The genes are TRBV5-1 and TRBJ2-3; D might be TRBD1 (5 bases). Germline assignment: CDR1 SGHRS and CDR2 YFSETQ. CDR3 length: 15 residues. Trimming removed 4 bases from V and 0 bases from J, with 12 bases in between. CDR3 region: CASSPQGYSTDTQYF. The CDR3 bases are TGCGCCAGCAGCCCTCAGGGTTATAGCACAGATACGCAGTATTTT.

This chain links TRBV4-1 with TRBJ2-7, with D hard to call. The CDR3 extends over 15 amino acids. Germline CDR1 and CDR2: MGHRA and YSYEKL. Trimming cost V 3 bases and J 2 bases, with 14 bases left between them. The CDR3 DNA follows: TGCGCCAGCAGCCACCCCGACGACCCGACCTACGAGCAGTACTTC. It yields the protein CASSHPDDPTYEQYF.

The chain recombines TRBV9 with TRBJ1-4, with 10 bases lining up with TRBD1. The CDR3 is made up of 16 amino acids. Per germline, CDR1 SGDLS and CDR2 YYNGEE. After removal of 2 bases from V and 4 bases from J, the junction contained 5 bases not matched to a gene. The CDR3 loop is CASSVTGTGVNEKLFF. The CDR3 DNA is TGTGCCAGCAGCGTGACCGGGACAGGGGTTAATGAAAAACTGTTTTTT.

The chain's CDR3 is CASSLLIWPYEQYF. The DNA for the CDR3 is TGTGCCAGCAGCTTACTTATCTGGCCCTACGAGCAGTACTTC. The V gene is TRBV7-9, the J gene TRBJ2-7; D remains unclear. The germline V and J ends were trimmed by 2 bases and 2 bases, with 10 bases remaining between them. Germline CDR1 is SEHNR and CDR2 is FQNEAQ (reference sequence). This CDR3 contains 14 residues.

The V call is TRBV19, the J call TRBJ2-6; no clear D gene. This CDR3 comprises 14 residues. Germline CDR1 LNHDA, CDR2 SQIVND (reference sequence). The V end was cut by 3 bases, the J end by 1 base, with 4 bases between. CDR3 sequence: CASSMGSGANVLTF. The CDR3, as DNA: TGTGCCAGTAGTATGGGGTCTGGGGCCAACGTCCTGACTTTC.

By sample fraction, this clone is medium-sized. The CDR3 spells CASSLSASSPLHF. The CDR3 DNA reads TGTGCCAGCAGCTTATCCGCCAGTTCACCCCTCCACTTT. This chain joins TRBV11-2 and TRBJ1-6; D remains unclear. The V end lost 2 bases, the J end lost 9 bases, and 8 bases lay between the germline ends. The CDR3 extends over 13 amino acids. Germline CDR1 SGHAT, CDR2 FQNNGV.

The V and J genes are TRBV21-1 and TRBJ2-2. TRBV21-1 is described as a pseudogene. The CDR3 extends over 18 amino acids. The CDR3 is CASSKASRTGPNTGELFF. CDR3 DNA: TGTGCCAGCAGCAAAGCTTCTAGGACGGGGCCGAACACCGGGGAGCTGTTTTTT.

This sequence joins TRBV4-1 and TRBJ2-4; tentatively, D is TRBD2 (5 bases). Germline V gives CDR1 MGHRA, CDR2 YSYEKL. CDR3 length: 14 residues. Trimming cost V 1 base and J 1 base, with 5 bases left between them. CDR3 in amino acids: CASSQGGAKNIQYF. In DNA form, the CDR3 reads TGCGCCAGCAGCCAAGGAGGGGCCAAAAACATTCAGTACTTC.

The gene calls are TRBV4-3 and TRBJ2-7; 9 bases are a match to TRBD1. Germline V gene data show CDR1 as LGHNA and CDR2 as YSLEER. The CDR3 runs to 17 residues. With V trimmed by 3 bases and J by 0 bases, 9 bases remained unmatched. CDR3 sequence reads: CASSQDTGTGLSYEQYF. CDR3 coding DNA: TGCGCCAGCAGCCAGGATACCGGGACAGGGCTCTCCTACGAGCAGTACTTC.

The chain has TRBV7-9 and TRBJ2-1; TRBD1 matches at 7 bases. V was clipped by 5 bases and J by 3 bases; unmatched bases: 7. Germline values: CDR1 SEHNR, CDR2 FQNEAQ (reference sequence). This CDR3 region has 15 residues. The CDR3 region has the DNA TGTGCCAGCAGCGCCCGGGACAGACTCTACAATGAGCAGTTCTTC. Protein sequence: CASSARDRLYNEQFF.

In its sample, this clone was seen once. V gene TRBV7-2 combines with J gene TRBJ2-2, with TRBD2 identical over 9 bases. CDR1 and CDR2 from the germline V gene are SGHTA and FQGNSA. The CDR3 extends over 15 amino acids. V gave up 4 bases and J gave up 2 bases; unmatched junction bases: 2. The CDR3 DNA follows: TGTGCCAGCAGCTATAGCGGGGGAAACACCGGGGAGCTGTTTTTT. Its translation is CASSYSGGNTGELFF.

J is TRBJ2-1 and V is TRBV27; D call uncertain. Germline values: CDR1 MNHEY, CDR2 SMNVEV (reference sequence). The CDR3 consists of 13 residues. V dropped 1 base and J dropped 8 bases, with 9 bases sitting between them. CDR3 in amino acids: CASSLFLGHEQFF. The CDR3 nucleotides read TGTGCCAGCAGTTTATTTCTGGGCCATGAGCAGTTCTTC.

CDR3 bases: TGTGCCAGCCAGTCAGGGGGCAGTTTAGGTCAGCCCCAGCATTTT. Translated: CASQSGGSLGQPQHF. V gene TRBV19 combines with J gene TRBJ1-5; 8 positions agree with TRBD1. This CDR3 has 15 amino acids. The V gene end was trimmed by 9 bases and the J gene end by 6 bases; junction bases not matched to a gene: 13. Germline CDR1 and CDR2: LNHDA and SQIVND (reference sequence).

The chain joins TRBV7-9 to TRBJ2-5; 10 nucleotides align to TRBD2. Trimming took 5 bases from V and 1 from J; bases not matched to a gene: 10. CDR1 and CDR2 (germline): SEHNR, FQNEAQ (reference sequence). This CDR3 spans 17 amino acids. For the CDR3, the DNA is TGTGCCAGCAGCCCAGATCAGCTAGCGGGGGCCCAAGAGACCCAGTACTTC. This sequence encodes CASSPDQLAGAQETQYF.

V and J are TRBV28 and TRBJ2-1; the D is unclear. The germline V gene has CDR1 MDHEN and CDR2 SYDVKM. Trimming stripped 5 bases from V and 5 bases from J, with 16 bases between. CDR3 length equals 15 residues. For the CDR3, the DNA is TGTGCCAGCAGTGCCCTTTTGGGCTTGGACAATGAGCAGTTCTTC. Translated, it gives CASSALLGLDNEQFF.